This TCR beta chain was identified in a study of PD-L1 blockade in urothelial cancer (TCRdb year 2017). Regarding the complete study: All patients started therapy around 2014 and received atezolizumab 1,200 mg intravenously every 3 weeks. Twenty-five of 29 patients were identified as males with urothelial cancer of bladder origin, and a prior smoking history was reported by 18 of 29 patients. Patients had an ECOG performance status of 0 or 1 and had received between 0 and 3 prior chemotherapy regimens. Blood samples were analyzed at 3 weeks after treatment start (second dose) and at 6 weeks after treatment start. Blood samples gave a median of 141,255 T cells and 80,000 or so unique TCRs, with a median clonality of 0.080. The study was an exploratory multi-omic analysis of somatic, immune and clinical correlates of response to PD-L1 blockade with atezolizumab in urothelial cancer. Pretreatment tumor samples and matched peripheral blood, collected serially before and after atezolizumab treatment, underwent TCR sequencing. Durable clinical benefit was defined as a progression-free survival longer than 6 months, and TCR features were additionally tested against progression-free survival and overall survival. In the same patients, pretreatment tumors underwent whole exome sequencing and RNA sequencing in addition to TCR sequencing. Some ten patients reached durable clinical benefit, while fewer than 25 patients did not. Pretreatment blood TCR-seq was available for fewer than 30 patients, at least one posttreatment blood collection was obtained for about 25 patients, and tumor TCR-seq was available for about 25 patients.

A cohort of about 31 patients with locally advanced or metastatic urothelial carcinoma, treated at Memorial Sloan Kettering on a trial protocol, was included. Peripheral blood mononuclear cells were collected pretreatment and during treatment, with between 1 and 8 total time points per patient. The Qiagen DNeasy Blood extraction kit was used to purify genomic DNA from total PBMCs and tumor samples. PBMCs were collected pretreatment and during treatment, and were isolated and stored as previously described. The CDR3 covers 14 residues, taking in both the cysteine and the phenylalanine. Kept here is only the CDR3 DNA, which spans 42 bases and is read in frame from base 1. CDR1 SEHNR and CDR2 FQNEAQ were looked up in the germline V gene (reference sequence). V lost 6 bases and J lost 8 bases, and the count of bases not matched to a germline gene is 7. Broader findings and caveats from the paper: Small sample size (n ≈ 29) and many exploratory analyses mean the results are intended to be hypothesis-generating. Improved progression-free and overall survival was associated with having pretreatment peripheral blood TCR clonality below the median. Patients with durable benefit showed greater expansion of tumor-associated TCR clones in peripheral blood 3 weeks after starting treatment (n ≈ 21, p = 0.022).

Comments on this clone: Its antigen target is currently unknown. Base qualities are not provided; no much larger clone lies one nucleotide away.

Each PCR received spiked-in synthetic TCR analog templates so that absolute template abundance could be estimated from read counts. Using the immunoSEQ assay, TCRbeta CDR3 regions were amplified from genomic DNA with bias-controlled V and J gene primers. Rearranged TCRbeta segments were sequenced at approximately 20X coverage. Turning to the authors' computational methods: Sequencing errors were corrected by clustering and CDR3s were annotated against IMGT to assign V, D and J genes. Only productive TCRbeta rearrangements were used in downstream analyses, excluding out-of-frame or stop-codon sequences. To compute clonality, Shannon entropy was normalized by the log of the number of unique productive sequences and then subtracted from one. Clones differing between time points or between blood and tumor were identified using Fisher's exact test with Benjamini-Hochberg correction, with an adjusted p below 0.01 applied as the threshold. TCRdb took over this immuneACCESS table, retaining in-frame rearrangements with V and J assigned. Such tables are incomplete; in checked studies, under half of the missing clones stem from an unresolved V gene, and the remainder is unexplained. V and J calls and clone size come straight from that table; D and trimming were deduced from the DNA. The sample yields 100,000 or so clones; about nine tenths were counted once. The ten largest clonotypes hold 0.7% to 0.95% of the sample.

Here the sequenced sample was PBMCs, taken around atezolizumab (anti-PD-L1) treatment. The sequence derives from a woman over 75 with urothelial cancer. The chain links TRBV7-9 with TRBJ1-4; TRBD1 matches 9 bases in the middle. The CDR3 has the sequence CASSLGQGEEKLFF. Read as DNA, the sequence is TGTGCCAGCAGTCTGGGACAGGGTGAAGAAAAACTGTTTTTT.